This TCR beta chain is from a study of blood T cell repertoires in COVID-19. The wider study: Acute and convalescent COVID-19 specimens originated in the United States, Italy and Spain.

Source study methods: It was from reference gene primer amplification that nucleated cell counts were estimated. Only in-frame clones appear in the TCRdb table, and some are missing; sequencing was by immunoSEQ multiplex PCR. Clone size and V and J calls were adopted from that table, with D and trimming inferred from the DNA. The profile covers around 72,000 clones, with 88% appearing a single time and over 25% taken by the ten largest. CDR3 size: 16 residues. The V gene's germline CDR1 is SGHVS and CDR2 FQNEAQ. Trimming took 4 bases from V and 1 from J, leaving 14 bases between them. The clonotype originates from a man in his forties or fifties with acute or convalescent COVID-19. V and J are TRBV7-8 and TRBJ1-5, with D unresolved. Input material: peripheral blood. CDR3: CASSSLGRISNQPQHF. DNA of the CDR3: TGTGCCAGCAGCTCCCTCGGGAGAATAAGCAATCAGCCCCAGCATTTT.